Listed below are T cell receptor beta chains from one sample, sequenced in a study of cytotoxic CD8 clonotypes in ibrutinib-treated CLL. Libraries were prepared by immunoSEQ multiplex PCR; TCRdb keeps only in-frame clonotypes and omits some of them. The sample holds about 140,000 clones, 70% to 90% seen once. Sequenced here: PBMCs, sampled after 36 months of ibrutinib treatment. These receptors all come from a human donor with chronic lymphocytic leukemia. Each CDR3 is given with its conserved first and last residue. The order of the fields is clone size, V gene, D gene, J gene, CDR3 DNA, CDR3 protein. D genes are given only for firm matches. Clone size is not always given. Where it is, it says once, few, many or a class for expanded clones.

few	TRBV30	TRBD2	TRBJ2-7	TGTGCCTGGAGCCCCCTGGGTTGGCGGGAGTCCTACGAGCAGTACTTC	CAWSPLGWRESYEQYF
-	TRBV7-9	-	TRBJ1-2	TGTGCCAGCAGCTTAGACAGCTTCTATGGCTACACCTTC	CASSLDSFYGYTF
-	TRBV4-2	-	TRBJ2-7	TGTGCCAGCAGCCAATTTACCGACAGCTCCTACGAGCAGTACTTC	CASSQFTDSSYEQYF
-	TRBV5-5	-	TRBJ1-5	TGTGCCAGCAGCACAAGGGGAGGTCAGCCCCAGCATTTT	CASSTRGGQPQHF
-	TRBV7-6	-	TRBJ2-5	TGTGCCAGCAGCTTAGGAAATGGGAGAGGGAGGTTGCAAGAGACCCAGTACTTC	CASSLGNGRGRLQETQYF
-	TRBV28	TRBD1	TRBJ1-6	TGTGCCAGCAGCCGACAGGGTTGGACACCCCTCCACTTT	CASSRQGWTPLHF
-	TRBV7-6	TRBD1	TRBJ1-1	TGTGCCAGCAGCCAGCTGGACAGGGTGGACACTGAAGCTTTCTTT	CASSQLDRVDTEAFF
-	TRBV21-1	-	TRBJ1-1	TGTGCCAGCAGCAGGGGGAGTCCCGACAACACTGAAGCTTTCTTT	CASSRGSPDNTEAFF
-	TRBV5-1	TRBD2	TRBJ2-3	TGCGCCAGCAGCTTGAGCGGGGGTGGGTTTGATACGCAGTATTTT	CASSLSGGGFDTQYF
few	TRBV21-1	-	TRBJ1-1	TGTGCCAGCAGCAAACGAGATACAGGGTATACTGAAGCTTTCTTT	CASSKRDTGYTEAFF
-	TRBV27	-	TRBJ1-5	TGTGCCAGCAGTTTACAGGGAAAGCCCCAGCATTTT	CASSLQGKPQHF
-	TRBV5-1	-	TRBJ1-3	TGCGCCAGCAGCTTGGTGGGGAGAAACACCATATATTTT	CASSLVGRNTIYF
few	TRBV7-6	-	TRBJ1-1	TGTGCCAGCAGCTTAGCAGGGGGGAACACTGAAGCTTTCTTT	CASSLAGGNTEAFF
-	TRBV5-1	TRBD2	TRBJ2-5	TGCGCCAGCAGCTTGGGGAGCGGGGGAGCACAAGAGACCCAGTACTTC	CASSLGSGGAQETQYF
-	TRBV2	TRBD1	TRBJ2-1	TGTGCCACCACAGGGGGCTGGGACAATGAGCAGTTCTTC	CATTGGWDNEQFF
-	TRBV7-9	TRBD1	TRBJ2-1	TGTGCCAGCAGCCTACGACGGACAGGACGCGAGCAGTTCTTC	CASSLRRTGREQFF
few	TRBV10-3	-	TRBJ1-5	TGTGCCATCAGTGACGTGGTCGATCAGCCCCAGCATTTT	CAISDVVDQPQHF
once	TRBV5-1	-	TRBJ2-3	TGCGCCAGCAGCTTAGCCGGGGATACAGATACGCAGTATTTT	CASSLAGDTDTQYF
-	TRBV30	-	TRBJ1-5	TGTGCCTGGAGTGTACCGTGGGGAGGACAGCCCCAGCATTTT	CAWSVPWGGQPQHF
-	TRBV7-2	-	TRBJ2-5	TGTGCCAGCACCTACAGGGTATCGGAGACCCAGTACTTC	CASTYRVSETQYF
-	TRBV5-6	-	TRBJ2-1	TGTGCCAGCAGTCTTCAAGGGCCAGAGCAGTTCTTC	CASSLQGPEQFF
-	TRBV10-3	TRBD2	TRBJ2-3	TGTGCCATCAGTGAGGCCGGGGGAGGGGCAGATACGCAGTATTTT	CAISEAGGGADTQYF
-	TRBV19	TRBD1	TRBJ2-2	TGTGCCAGTAGTACTAGGGACAGGGGGGCGAACACCGGGGAGCTGTTTTTT	CASSTRDRGANTGELFF
once	TRBV6-4	-	TRBJ2-1	TGTGCCAGCAGTGAAGAGGCGAGCTCCTACAATGAGCAGTTCTTC	CASSEEASSYNEQFF
-	TRBV27	TRBD1	TRBJ2-2	TGTGCCAGCAGTTTATCCGGGACAGGGAACACCGGGGAGCTGTTTTTT	CASSLSGTGNTGELFF
-	TRBV28	-	TRBJ1-5	TGTGCCAGCAGTATTACCCGAGGAGCTTTATCTTATAGCAATCAGCCCCAGCATTTT	CASSITRGALSYSNQPQHF
-	TRBV5-1	-	TRBJ2-7	TGCGCCAGCAGCCCCCTCTGGGGATCGCACGAGCAGTACTTC	CASSPLWGSHEQYF
-	TRBV10-1	-	TRBJ2-1	TGCGCCAGCAGTGAAGGCAGGACCTCCAGGGATGAGCAGTTCTTC	CASSEGRTSRDEQFF
-	TRBV6-5	TRBD1	TRBJ2-7	TGTGCCAGCAGTCCTAGGACAGGGGGATTCTACGAGCAGTACTTC	CASSPRTGGFYEQYF
-	TRBV2	-	TRBJ2-3	TGTGCCAGCAGCCCAAGGGTGGGGGGCACAGATACGCAGTATTTT	CASSPRVGGTDTQYF
-	TRBV29-1	-	TRBJ2-5	TGCAGCGTCAGGACAGACCGGGAGACCCAGTACTTC	CSVRTDRETQYF
few	TRBV27	-	TRBJ2-3	TGTGCCAGCAGTTCCCCGGGACGGGACACAGATACGCAGTATTTT	CASSSPGRDTDTQYF
-	TRBV11-2	-	TRBJ2-7	TGTGCCAGCAGCCGACGCGGGCTAGACGAGCAGTACTTC	CASSRRGLDEQYF
once	TRBV5-1	-	TRBJ1-1	TGCGCCAGCAGCTTTAGGGCAGGGCGGGTGTCTGAAGCTTTCTTT	CASSFRAGRVSEAFF
-	TRBV7-9	-	TRBJ1-2	TGTGCCAGCAGCCGGGAAACCTTTTATGGCTACACCTTC	CASSRETFYGYTF
-	TRBV21-1	-	TRBJ2-3	TGTGCCAGGTCCTTAGAGTCTAGCACAGATACGCAGTATTTT	CARSLESSTDTQYF
-	TRBV28	TRBD1	TRBJ2-7	TGTGCCAGCAGACGACAGGGGCGAAACTACGAGCAGTACTTC	CASRRQGRNYEQYF
-	TRBV27	TRBD1	TRBJ1-1	TGTGCCAGCAGTTTGTGGACAGGGGCGGAAGCTTTCTTT	CASSLWTGAEAFF
-	TRBV7-9	-	TRBJ2-7	TGTGCCAGCAGCCTATGGGGCGAGCAGTACTTC	CASSLWGEQYF
-	TRBV6-1	-	TRBJ2-7	TGTGCCAGCAGTGAGACCTTCGAGCAGTACTTC	CASSETFEQYF
-	TRBV5-4	-	TRBJ1-1	TGTGCCAGCAGCCAGACCGTTACTGGGGTAATGAACACTGAAGCTTTCTTT	CASSQTVTGVMNTEAFF
few	TRBV27	-	TRBJ2-7	TGTGCCAGCAGTGATCTCCGCTACGAGCAGTACTTC	CASSDLRYEQYF
-	TRBV5-1	-	TRBJ1-5	TGCGCCAGCAGCTTGCAGGGAAATCAGCCCCAGCATTTT	CASSLQGNQPQHF
-	TRBV10-1	TRBD2	TRBJ2-7	TGCGCCAGCAGCCAAAGCGGGACCGAGCAGTACTTC	CASSQSGTEQYF
-	TRBV20-1	-	TRBJ2-7	TGCAGTGCTATCGGCAGGGGCGAGCAGTACTTC	CSAIGRGEQYF
-	TRBV7-2	-	TRBJ2-5	TGTGCCAGCAGCTTCAACAGACGGGAGACCCAGTACTTC	CASSFNRRETQYF
-	TRBV4-1	TRBD1	TRBJ1-5	TGCGCCAGCAGCCAAGGTTTGCAGGGGGCTATAAATCAGCCCCAGCATTTT	CASSQGLQGAINQPQHF
-	TRBV30	-	TRBJ2-5	TGTGCCTGGAGTGCCCCCACCGGGCCACGGGGGACCCAGTACTTC	CAWSAPTGPRGTQYF
-	TRBV18	-	TRBJ2-7	TGTGCCAGCTCACCGGGTCCATCCCCCTACGAGCAGTACTTC	CASSPGPSPYEQYF
-	TRBV19	-	TRBJ1-5	TGTGCCAGTAGTATAGTTGGAAACAATCAGCCCCAGCATTTT	CASSIVGNNQPQHF
-	TRBV14	-	TRBJ2-7	TGTGCCAGCAGCCAAGATCGTGGCTACGAGCAGTACTTC	CASSQDRGYEQYF
once	TRBV9	TRBD1	TRBJ2-1	TGTGCCAGCAGCGCCCGGGACAGACAGTACAATGAGCAGTTCTTC	CASSARDRQYNEQFF